This T cell receptor beta chain derives from a study of T cell responses to AZD1222 COVID-19 vaccine. Whole-study findings and limits: CD4 TCRs covered the whole spike, strongest at regions 160-218 and 743-854. The donor group comprised mostly white British people and more females; the analysis possibly underestimated clonal diversity. Baseline seropositivity characterized only six AZD1222 recipients.

Regarding this clone: The antigen remains unidentified.

TCRdb keeps only in-frame clones here, not all; method: immunoSEQ multiplex PCR. The sample lists some 110,000 clones; approximately 84% were seen once. This CDR3 is 13 amino acids long. CDR1 is LGHNA and CDR2 is YNFKEQ in the germline V gene. Trimming removed 1 base from V and 5 bases from J, with 5 bases in between. This TCR was sampled from an adult in good health. The chain combines TRBV4-2 with TRBJ2-2, with unresolved D. The sample was peripheral blood, taken on day 0 of AZD1222 vaccination. The CDR3 bases are TGTGCCAGCAGCCAAGGAAAGACCGGGGAGCTGTTTTTT. Its protein is CASSQGKTGELFF.